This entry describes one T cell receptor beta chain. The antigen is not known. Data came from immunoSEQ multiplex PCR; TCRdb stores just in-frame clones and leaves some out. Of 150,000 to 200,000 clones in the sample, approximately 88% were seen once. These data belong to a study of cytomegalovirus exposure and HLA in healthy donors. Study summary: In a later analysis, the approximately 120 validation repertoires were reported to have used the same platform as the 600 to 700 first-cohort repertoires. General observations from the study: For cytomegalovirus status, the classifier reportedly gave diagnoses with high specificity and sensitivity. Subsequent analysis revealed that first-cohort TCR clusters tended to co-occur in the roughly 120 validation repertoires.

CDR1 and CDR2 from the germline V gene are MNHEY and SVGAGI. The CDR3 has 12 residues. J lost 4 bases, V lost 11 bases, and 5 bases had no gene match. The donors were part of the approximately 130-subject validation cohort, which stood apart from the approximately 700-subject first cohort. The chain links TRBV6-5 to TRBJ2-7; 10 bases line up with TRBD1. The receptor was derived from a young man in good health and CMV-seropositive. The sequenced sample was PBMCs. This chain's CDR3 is CAGGDRGYEQYF. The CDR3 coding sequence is TGTGCCGGCGGGGACAGGGGTTACGAGCAGTACTTC.